The 11 T cell receptor beta chains below were found in one sample sequenced in a study of OX40 agonist ivuxolimab in advanced cancers. Method: immunoSEQ multiplex PCR; TCRdb's copy keeps in-frame clones and lacks some. Found here are around 69,000 clones, roughly 87% of them singletons; the top ten hold 3% to 4%. The specimen was CD4+ or CD8+ T cells sorted from blood, collected in a trial of the OX40 agonist ivuxolimab. The receptors derive from an adult with an advanced solid tumor such as melanoma, head and neck, liver or kidney cancer.

The count of this clone is one. The CDR3 spells CASSWTRETDTQYF. CDR3 sequence (DNA): TGTGCCAGCAGCTGGACCAGGGAGACAGATACGCAGTATTTT. The rearrangement links TRBV7-3 to TRBJ2-3; D may be TRBD1 or TRBD2 (5 bases each). Trimming removed 4 bases from V and 3 bases from J, with 11 bases in between. Germline-derived CDR1 and CDR2 are SGHTA and FQGTGA. CDR3 size: 14 residues.

The chain is built from TRBV28 and TRBJ1-4, with D hard to call. Germline CDR1 MDHEN, CDR2 SYDVKM. Trimming left V 4 bases short and J 3 bases short, with 0 bases between. This CDR3 region has 11 residues. The CDR3 sequence: CASSSNEKLFF. In nucleotides, the CDR3 is TGTGCCAGCAGTTCTAATGAAAAACTGTTTTTT.

The chain carries TRBV2 and TRBJ1-6; D not certain. This CDR3 spans 12 amino acids. The germline V gene has CDR1 SNHLY and CDR2 FYNNEI. Trimming took off 3 bases at V and 7 bases at J, with 4 bases between the two ends. The DNA of the CDR3 is TGTGCCAGCAGTGACACCAATTCACCCCTCCACTTT. It specifies CASSDTNSPLHF.

This clone was seen a single time. The rearrangement joins TRBV27 to TRBJ1-5, with D maybe TRBD1 (5 bases). V lost 4 bases and J lost 7, with 14 bases in between. CDR1 is MNHEY and CDR2 is SMNVEV in the germline V gene (reference sequence). The CDR3 covers 14 residues. The CDR3 bases are TGTGCCAGCAGTTCCGGGGGATCTAACCAGCCCCAGCATTTT. Protein: CASSSGGSNQPQHF.

V gene TRBV13 combines with J gene TRBJ2-5; TRBD1 is a possible D gene (6 bases). The CDR3 totals 13 residues. CDR1 and CDR2 from the germline V gene are PRHDT and FYEKMQ (reference sequence). The V end was cut by 6 bases, the J end by 5 bases, with 13 bases between. This chain's CDR3 is CASSYRAGETQYF. Written as DNA, the CDR3 is TGTGCCAGCAGTTACAGGGCCGGTGAGACCCAGTACTTC.

The chain joins TRBV27 to TRBJ1-6, with D perhaps TRBD1 (6 bases). There are 16 residues in the CDR3. The germline V and J ends were trimmed by 5 bases and 8 bases, with 19 bases remaining between them. Germline V lookup: CDR1 MNHEY, CDR2 SMNVEV (reference sequence). The CDR3 reads CASSVQGWGRYSPLHF. The CDR3 DNA is TGTGCCAGCAGTGTACAGGGTTGGGGACGGTATTCACCCCTCCACTTT.

This clone was counted a few times. The chain joins TRBV28 to TRBJ1-5; no clear D gene. The germline CDR1 and CDR2 sequences are MDHEN and SYDVKM. V was pared by 7 bases and J by 0 bases, with 4 bases between. The length of the CDR3 is 12 residues. The chain's CDR3 is CASMSSNQPQHF. The DNA of the CDR3 is TGTGCCAGCATGAGTAGCAATCAGCCCCAGCATTTT.

The rearrangement joins TRBV11-2 to TRBJ2-1, with a possible D match to TRBD1 (6 bases). The germline V gene has CDR1 SGHAT and CDR2 FQNNGV. Between the trimmed V and J ends, which lost 6 bases and 4 bases, there was a span of 16 bases. This CDR3 region has 15 residues. CDR3 nucleotides: TGTGCCAGCAGGTTACCGGGCAGGGGTTACAATGAGCAGTTCTTC. This sequence encodes CASRLPGRGYNEQFF. Complete variable domain (other parts from reference TRBV11-2 and TRBJ2-1): EAGVAQSPRYKIIEKRQSVAFWCNPISGHATLYWYQQILGQGPKLLIQFQNNGVVDDSQLPKDRFSAERLKGVDSTLKIQPAKLEDSAVYLCASRLPGRGYNEQFFGPGTRLTVL.

This clone was found once. The rearrangement links TRBV7-2 to TRBJ2-1; no reliable D call. The germline gives CDR1 SGHTA, CDR2 FQGNSA. The V gene lost 5 bases and the J gene lost 7 bases, with 18 bases spanning the gap. CDR3 length equals 15 residues. CDR3 bases: TGTGCCAGCAGCGCCCAGCCAGATCGAGGTAATGAGCAGTTCTTC. Its protein product is CASSAQPDRGNEQFF.

The chain joins TRBV11-3 to TRBJ2-5; possible D gene TRBD1, 7 bases. The germline V and J ends were trimmed by 3 bases and 1 base, with 12 bases remaining between them. This CDR3 contains 15 residues. CDR1 SGHNT and CDR2 YENEEA come from the germline V gene. CDR3 protein: CASSFQGEAQETQYF. CDR3 DNA sequence: TGTGCCAGCAGCTTTCAGGGGGAGGCCCAAGAGACCCAGTACTTC.

The V gene is TRBV7-2, the J gene TRBJ1-2; possible D gene TRBD1, 5 bases. CDR1 and CDR2 (germline): SGHTA, FQGNSA. This CDR3 has 19 amino acids. With 7 bases removed from V and 5 bases from J, the gap between germline ends came to 32 bases. CDR3 residues: CASNSRDLGKPGKDYGYTF. In DNA, the CDR3 is TGTGCCAGCAACTCACGAGATTTGGGAAAACCAGGGAAAGATTATGGCTACACCTTC.